Presented here are 28 T cell receptor beta chains from one specimen sequenced in a study of blood T cell repertoires in COVID-19. Measured with immunoSEQ multiplex PCR; TCRdb has only the in-frame clones, and not every one. This sample has about 100,000 clones; about 89% occur once, and the top ten carry 2% to 2.5%. The source material was peripheral blood. Source of these receptors: a man aged 45-65 years with active COVID-19.

This rearrangement joins TRBV4-2 to TRBJ1-2; D is uncertain. The V end lost 0 bases, the J end lost 3 bases, and 5 bases lay between the germline ends. Per germline, CDR1 LGHNA and CDR2 YNFKEQ. This CDR3 has 13 residues. As DNA, the CDR3 is TGTGCCAGCAGCCAAGATACAGACTATGGCTACACCTTC. Its protein product is CASSQDTDYGYTF.

The rearrangement links TRBV6-6 to TRBJ1-2, with D possibly matching TRBD1 (6 bases). V was cut by 7 bases and J by 0 bases, with 15 bases left in between. The V gene's germline CDR1 is MNHNY and CDR2 SVGAGI (reference sequence). The CDR3 covers 15 residues. The CDR3 DNA reads as TGTGCCAGCACCCGATTACAGGGTACTAACTATGGCTACACCTTC. Its translation is CASTRLQGTNYGYTF.

The rearrangement links TRBV15 to TRBJ1-1, with D possibly being TRBD1 (6 bases). Germline V gives CDR1 LNHNV, CDR2 YYDKDF (reference sequence). CDR3 length: 12 residues. The germline V and J ends were trimmed by 5 bases and 7 bases, with 11 bases remaining between them. The CDR3 protein is CATSPTGLEAFF. CDR3 nucleotides: TGTGCCACCAGCCCGACAGGCCTTGAAGCTTTCTTT.

The V gene is TRBV11-2, the J gene TRBJ2-1; 9 bases map to TRBD2. Germline values: CDR1 SGHAT, CDR2 FQNNGV. Losses at the gene ends were 2 bases for V and 4 bases for J; bases not matched to a gene: 6. The CDR3 is 16 residues long. The CDR3 region is CASSLNSGSPYNEQFF. The CDR3 region has the DNA TGTGCCAGCAGCTTAAATAGCGGGAGTCCTTACAATGAGCAGTTCTTC. Drawing the rest from reference TRBV11-2 and TRBJ2-1, the complete variable domain is EAGVAQSPRYKIIEKRQSVAFWCNPISGHATLYWYQQILGQGPKLLIQFQNNGVVDDSQLPKDRFSAERLKGVDSTLKIQPAKLEDSAVYLCASSLNSGSPYNEQFFGPGTRLTVL.

This clone was recorded only once. The chain carries TRBV12-3 or TRBV12-4 and TRBJ1-3; D is unclear. Trimming cost V 6 bases and J 4 bases, with 7 bases left between them. This CDR3 contains 12 residues. CDR3 loop: CASRLAGNTIYF. The CDR3 coding sequence is TGTGCCAGCAGGCTAGCCGGAAACACCATATATTTT.

The chain uses TRBV3-1 (or the pseudogene TRBV3-2) and TRBJ2-3; 7 bases fit TRBD2. This CDR3 is built from 16 residues. The V and J ends lost 4 bases and 1 base, in that order; junction bases with no gene match: 8. Germline-derived CDR1 and CDR2 are LGHDT and YNNKEL (reference sequence). For the CDR3, the DNA is TGTGCCAGCAGCCCATTTGCGGGGGTTGGCACAGATACGCAGTATTTT. Translated, it gives CASSPFAGVGTDTQYF.

V is TRBV6-5 and J is TRBJ2-7; 7 bases match TRBD1. Germline assignment: CDR1 MNHEY and CDR2 SVGAGI. The CDR3 runs to 15 residues. V gave up 4 bases and J gave up 6 bases; unmatched junction bases: 12. CDR3 nucleotide sequence: TGTGCCAGCAGTTCCAACAACAGGGGTAGGACCGAGCAGTACTTC. It specifies CASSSNNRGRTEQYF.

CDR3 in DNA: TGTGCCAGCAGCCCGCAAGCGGGAGGGCCTCTGAATGAGCAGTTCTTC. Its protein is CASSPQAGGPLNEQFF. The V and J genes are TRBV7-6 and TRBJ2-1, with 10 bases matching TRBD2. This CDR3 contains 16 residues. CDR1 is SGHVS, CDR2 FNYEAQ, per germline. Trimming cost V 5 bases and J 7 bases; bases outside gene matches: 11.

This clone was observed a single time. This rearrangement joins TRBV6-7 to TRBJ1-2, with TRBD1 matching over 7 bases. TRBV6-7 is labeled an ORF, and its function is uncertain. The CDR3 length is 16 residues. V lost 5 bases, J lost 2 bases, and 11 bases stayed unmatched. As DNA, the CDR3 is TGTGCCAGCAGTCGCCTGGGGGACAGAGGGAACTATGGCTACACCTTC. Encoded protein: CASSRLGDRGNYGYTF.

V gene TRBV7-9 combines with J gene TRBJ2-1; 7 bases agree with TRBD1. With 3 bases clipped from V and 0 bases from J, the junction kept 5 bases outside the gene matches. Germline loops: CDR1 SEHNR, CDR2 FQNEAQ (reference sequence). This CDR3 contains 16 residues. This CDR3 is CASSLSGQSSYNEQFF. CDR3 sequence (DNA): TGTGCCAGCAGCTTGTCGGGACAGAGCTCCTACAATGAGCAGTTCTTC. The entire variable domain, with the rest obtained from reference TRBV7-9 and TRBJ2-1, is as follows: DTGVSQNPRHKITKRGQNVTFRCDPISEHNRLYWYRQTLGQGPEFLTYFQNEAQLEKSRLLSDRFSAERPKGSFSTLEIQRTEQGDSAMYLCASSLSGQSSYNEQFFGPGTRLTVL.

This chain joins TRBV2 and TRBJ1-5; D is undetermined. This CDR3 has 15 amino acids. Germline CDR1 and CDR2: SNHLY and FYNNEI. Trimming pared 1 base from V and 0 bases from J, leaving 7 bases between. This CDR3 is CASSEGLHSNQPQHF. The CDR3 DNA sequence: TGTGCCAGCAGTGAAGGGCTCCATAGCAATCAGCCCCAGCATTTT.

V is TRBV21-1 and J is TRBJ1-2; the tabulated D call, TRBD1, remains unverified against the DNA. TRBV21-1 is an annotated pseudogene. The CDR3 loop spans 15 amino acids. Written as DNA, the CDR3 is TGTGCCAGCAGCACCGACAGTCTTGAGACCTATGGCTACACCTTC. Translated: CASSTDSLETYGYTF.

This clone has a handful of counts. The rearrangement joins TRBV10-3 to TRBJ2-7; 8 nucleotides line up with TRBD2. Per the germline V gene, CDR1 is ENHRY and CDR2 is SYGVKD. The CDR3 sequence is 16 residues long. Losses at the gene ends were 0 bases for V and 1 base for J; bases not matched to a gene: 5. In DNA form, the CDR3 reads TGTGCCATCAGTGAGTCCGGGAGGGATGGGTCCTACGAGCAGTACGTC. This codes for CAISESGRDGSYEQYV.

This clone was counted a single time. V usage is TRBV18 and J usage is TRBJ2-7, with 8 bases lining up with TRBD1. The junction had 8 bases not matched to a gene; V was cut back by 4 bases and J by 6 bases. In germline, CDR1 is KGHSH, CDR2 LQKENI. The CDR3 runs 14 residues. CDR3 in amino acids: CASSLGQGVTEQYF. In DNA, the CDR3 is TGTGCCAGCTCACTTGGACAGGGAGTGACCGAGCAGTACTTC.

The rearrangement links TRBV6-5 to TRBJ2-3; a possible D gene is TRBD1 (6 bases). V lost 6 bases, J lost 5 bases, and 12 bases lay in between. Germline CDR1 reads MNHEY; CDR2 reads SVGAGI. The CDR3 is 13 residues long. Written as DNA, the CDR3 is TGTGCCAGCAGACCTACAGGGAAAGATACGCAGTATTTT. Residues: CASRPTGKDTQYF.

This sequence joins TRBV11-3 and TRBJ2-1, with TRBD2 matching over 7 bases. This CDR3 comprises 15 residues. Looked up from germline, CDR1 is SGHNT and CDR2 is YENEEA. V shed 5 bases and J 8 bases; nucleotides not matched to a gene: 12. The CDR3 sequence is CASSKRAGPLYEQFF. The CDR3 DNA is TGTGCCAGCAGCAAACGAGCGGGACCTTTGTATGAGCAGTTCTTC. Full variable domain (remainder filled in from reference TRBV11-3 and TRBJ2-1): EAGVVQSPRYKIIEKKQPVAFWCNPISGHNTLYWYLQNLGQGPELLIRYENEEAVDDSQLPKDRFSAERLKGVDSTLKIQPAELGDSAVYLCASSKRAGPLYEQFFGPGTRLTVL.

The CDR3: CASSTSEQFF. The CDR3 DNA reads as TGTGCCAGCAGTACTAGTGAGCAGTTCTTC. The genes are TRBV2 and TRBJ2-1, with D maybe TRBD2 (5 bases). Looked up from germline, CDR1 is SNHLY and CDR2 is FYNNEI. Deletions cut 5 bases from V and 9 bases from J, with 5 bases between. CDR3 length: 10 amino acids.

The chain is built from TRBV7-9 and TRBJ2-1; possible D gene TRBD2, 6 bases. The ends were cut back, 6 bases at V and 5 bases at J, with 14 bases in the middle. Germline V gives CDR1 SEHNR, CDR2 FQNEAQ (reference sequence). The CDR3 totals 14 residues. The CDR3 reads CASREGTGHNEQFF. The DNA of the CDR3 is TGTGCCAGCAGGGAGGGGACCGGACACAATGAGCAGTTCTTC.

The V call is TRBV5-1, the J call TRBJ2-3; 10 bases are a match to TRBD2. V trimming: 7 bases; J trimming: 1 base; junction bases outside the gene matches: 9. The CDR3 contains 16 residues. CDR1 is SGHRS and CDR2 is YFSETQ in the germline V gene. DNA for the CDR3: TGCGCCAGCTGCCAAACCGGGACTAGCGGCACAGATACGCAGTATTTT. This sequence encodes CASCQTGTSGTDTQYF.

This sequence joins TRBV5-6 and TRBJ1-2; possible D gene TRBD1, 6 bases. V lost 5 bases and J 4 bases, leaving 12 bases between the germline ends. This CDR3 has 13 residues. Germline CDR1 reads SGHDT; CDR2 reads YYEEEE. DNA for the CDR3: TGTGCCAGCAGGACCGGGACAACCTATGGCTACACCTTC. Its translation is CASRTGTTYGYTF. The whole variable domain, filled in from reference TRBV5-6 and TRBJ1-2, reads DAGVTQSPTHLIKTRGQQVTLRCSPKSGHDTVSWYQQALGQGPQFIFQYYEEEERQRGNFPDRFSGHQFPNYSSELNVNALLLGDSALYLCASRTGTTYGYTFGSGTRLTVV.

The chain joins TRBV19 to TRBJ2-1; weak D call: TRBD1 (5 bases). V shed 3 bases and J shed 4 bases, with 16 bases lying between them. CDR1 and CDR2 (germline): LNHDA, SQIVND (reference sequence). The CDR3 is 16 amino acids. This CDR3 reads CASSMVKGSQYNEQFF. The CDR3 DNA sequence: TGTGCCAGTAGTATGGTTAAGGGGTCCCAGTACAATGAGCAGTTCTTC.

The rearrangement uses TRBV6-5 and TRBJ2-3, with D possibly TRBD1 on 5 matching bases. The CDR3 totals 12 residues. In germline, CDR1 is MNHEY, CDR2 SVGAGI. V was pared by 6 bases and J by 7 bases, with 11 bases between. CDR3 bases: TGTGCCAGCAGCTCCGACAGTCATACGCAGTATTTT. Translation gives CASSSDSHTQYF.

J is TRBJ2-5 and V is TRBV5-1; 8 positions agree with TRBD2. Germline values: CDR1 SGHRS, CDR2 YFSETQ. J lost 4 bases, V lost 2 bases, and 1 base had no gene match. This CDR3 has 13 residues. In nucleotides, the CDR3 is TGCGCCAGCAGCTTTGCGGGGGGAGAGACCCAGTACTTC. Protein product: CASSFAGGETQYF.

V is TRBV18 and J is TRBJ2-1; 9 bases map to TRBD1. J lost 3 bases, V lost 5 bases, and 8 bases had no gene match. Per the germline V gene, CDR1 is KGHSH and CDR2 is LQKENI. This CDR3 has 16 residues. The CDR3 sequence is CASSTLGTGNYNEQFF. CDR3 DNA sequence: TGTGCCAGCTCAACCCTCGGGACAGGGAACTACAATGAGCAGTTCTTC.

V and J are TRBV12-3 or TRBV12-4 and TRBJ1-1, with D perhaps TRBD1 (5 bases). V lost 3 bases, J lost 11 bases, and 10 bases lay in between. The CDR3 sequence is 11 residues long. This chain's CDR3 is CASSFSGVAFF. In DNA, the CDR3 is TGTGCCAGCAGTTTTTCGGGGGTTGCTTTCTTT.

The CDR3 bases are TGTGCCAGCAGCTTCGGCGAGGCGGTGGAGACCCAGTACTTC. Translation: CASSFGEAVETQYF. This chain uses TRBV5-8 with TRBJ2-5; D gene unclear. Germline CDR1 is SGHTS and CDR2 is YDEGEE. V was trimmed by 2 bases and J by 5 bases, leaving 13 bases between them. This CDR3 comprises 14 residues.

The chain combines TRBV28 with TRBJ1-1, with 9 bases fitting TRBD1. Germline V gives CDR1 MDHEN, CDR2 SYDVKM. The V gene end was trimmed by 4 bases and the J gene end by 3 bases; junction bases not matched to a gene: 3. The CDR3 sequence is 14 residues long. The CDR3 protein is CASSYGTGHTEAFF. The CDR3 region has the DNA TGTGCCAGCAGTTACGGGACAGGGCACACTGAAGCTTTCTTT. Filled out from reference TRBV28 and TRBJ1-1, the complete variable domain reads DVKVTQSSRYLVKRTGEKVFLECVQDMDHENMFWYRQDPGLGLRLIYFSYDVKMKEKGDIPEGYSVSREKKERFSLILESASTNQTSMYLCASSYGTGHTEAFFGQGTRLTVV.

This chain connects TRBV3-1 (or the pseudogene TRBV3-2) to TRBJ2-2, with 11 bases fitting TRBD1. Germline CDR1 is LGHDT and CDR2 is YNNKEL (reference sequence). The CDR3 is 15 residues long. V lost 6 bases to trimming and J lost 5 bases; unmatched junction nucleotides: 5. CDR3 DNA: TGTGCCAGCAGATCTAGGGACAGGGGGACCGGGGAGCTGTTTTTT. It encodes CASRSRDRGTGELFF.